This T cell receptor beta chain derives from a study of T cells in tumors and immune-related adverse events (dated by TCRdb to the early 2020s). The intended sense of this specimen's treatment or condition label: nivolumab (PD-1 blockade) given before sampling. The DNeasy Blood and Tissue Kit was used to extract DNA from formalin-fixed paraffin-embedded specimens. Of note for this clone: Its antigen is unknown. The sample holds no much larger clone one base away, and base qualities are not on file.

Using the immunoSEQ assay, the TCR beta locus was amplified and sequenced, producing bulk TCR Vbeta CDR3 data. The authors' analysis ran thus. Non-productive CDR3s, sequences shorter than 7 amino acids, and those not starting with C or ending with F/W were excluded. Analysis was limited to specimens with at least 1000 reads, and clonotypes were defined at the amino acid level. To compute clonality, Pielou's evenness was subtracted from 1. To equalize library sizes, abundance-weighted random subsampling with replacement was performed 100 times so that 95% confidence intervals could be reported. The Morisita overlap index was used to quantify repertoire overlap, and the top 40 clones in each specimen were examined for overlap with the irAE. The clones in this table, taken by TCRdb from immuneACCESS, are in-frame only. Not every clone is retained; where verified, under half of the shortfall comes from an unresolved V gene, and the cause of the rest is unknown. V, J and clone size are taken as reported in that table, and D and trimming were inferred from the DNA itself. In all, the sample holds roughly 10,000 clones, and roughly 92% of those were seen once. More than 1.4% of the sample comes from the top ten.

Specimen: lymph node tissue, collected from a patient treated with anti-PD-1 therapy. The sequence came from a female donor with metastatic renal cell carcinoma.

The DNA sequence is given as TGTGCCAGCACCCCGAAGGGTTTTAATAATGAAAAACTGTTTTTT. It is translated as CASTPKGFNNEKLFF. The sequence is built from TRBV6-6 and TRBJ1-4, with the D gene uncertain. Reading the germline V gene (reference sequence) gives CDR1 MNHNY and CDR2 SVGAGI. The V end loses 7 bases and the J end loses 4 bases, and a stretch of 16 bases separates them. From the cysteine up to the phenylalanine, the CDR3 has a length of 15 residues. The DNA shown is the 45-base CDR3, in frame from base 1.